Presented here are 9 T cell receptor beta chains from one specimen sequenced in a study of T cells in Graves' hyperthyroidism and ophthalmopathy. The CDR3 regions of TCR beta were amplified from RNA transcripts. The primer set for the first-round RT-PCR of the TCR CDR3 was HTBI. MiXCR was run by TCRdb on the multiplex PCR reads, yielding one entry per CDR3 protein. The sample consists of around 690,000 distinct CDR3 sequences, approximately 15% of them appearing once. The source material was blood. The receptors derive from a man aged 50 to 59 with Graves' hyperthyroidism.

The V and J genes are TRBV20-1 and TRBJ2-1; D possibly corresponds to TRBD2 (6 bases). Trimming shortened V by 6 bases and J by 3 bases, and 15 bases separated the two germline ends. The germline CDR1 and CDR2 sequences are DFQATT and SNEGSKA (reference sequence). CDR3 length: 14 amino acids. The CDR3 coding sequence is TGCAGTGCGGACGCCGGGACTTTCTACAATGAGCAGTTCTTC. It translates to CSADAGTFYNEQFF.

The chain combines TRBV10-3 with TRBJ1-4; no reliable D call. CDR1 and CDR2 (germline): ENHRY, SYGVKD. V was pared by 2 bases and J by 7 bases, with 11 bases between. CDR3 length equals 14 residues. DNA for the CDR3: TGTGCCATCAGTGAGCGGCCCTCTAGTGAAAAACTGTTTTTT. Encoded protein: CAISERPSSEKLFF.

Written as DNA, the CDR3 is TGTGCCAGCAGCTTATGGCTAGCGGAGGACTACGAGCAGTACTTC. Protein sequence: CASSLWLAEDYEQYF. The chain links TRBV11-2 to TRBJ2-7, with TRBD2 identical over 7 bases. The CDR3 spans 15 residues. Germline V gene sequence: CDR1 SGHAT, CDR2 FQNNGV. V was pared by 2 bases and J by 3 bases, with 7 bases of the junction left unmatched.

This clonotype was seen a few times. The DNA for the CDR3 is TGTGCCAGCAGTCCTTACTCAGAGACCACTGAAGCTTTCTTT. It yields the protein CASSPYSETTEAFF. The V gene is TRBV28, the J gene TRBJ1-1; the D is unclear. Deletions cut 5 bases from V and 4 bases from J, with 14 bases between. This CDR3 spans 14 amino acids. Germline values: CDR1 MDHEN, CDR2 SYDVKM. The whole variable domain, filled in from reference TRBV28 and TRBJ1-1, reads DVKVTQSSRYLVKRTGEKVFLECVQDMDHENMFWYRQDPGLGLRLIYFSYDVKMKEKGDIPEGYSVSREKKERFSLILESASTNQTSMYLCASSPYSETTEAFFGQGTRLTVV.

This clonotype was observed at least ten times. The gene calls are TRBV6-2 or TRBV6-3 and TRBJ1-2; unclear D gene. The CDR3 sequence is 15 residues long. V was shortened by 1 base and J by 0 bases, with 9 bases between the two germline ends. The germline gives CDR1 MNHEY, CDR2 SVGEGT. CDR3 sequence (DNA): TGTGCCAGCAGTTACTGGGCAGTAGCTAACTATGGCTACACCTTC. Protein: CASSYWAVANYGYTF.

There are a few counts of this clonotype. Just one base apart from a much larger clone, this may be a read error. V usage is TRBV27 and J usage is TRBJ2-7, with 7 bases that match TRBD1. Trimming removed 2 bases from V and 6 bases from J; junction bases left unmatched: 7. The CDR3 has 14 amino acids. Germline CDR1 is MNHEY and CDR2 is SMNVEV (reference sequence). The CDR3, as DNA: TGTGCCAGCAGTTTAAAGGGGGCGGTCTCCGAGCAGTACTTC. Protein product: CASSLKGAVSEQYF.

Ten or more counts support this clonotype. CDR3 amino acids: CASSDYPGRALHF. CDR3 coding DNA: TGTGCCAGCAGTGACTACCCAGGGCGGGCCCTCCACTTT. V is TRBV6-1 and J is TRBJ1-6, with D possibly being TRBD1 (5 bases). The V end was cut by 3 bases, the J end by 14 bases, with 14 bases between. The CDR3 is 13 amino acids. CDR1 is MNHNS and CDR2 is SASEGT in the germline V gene.

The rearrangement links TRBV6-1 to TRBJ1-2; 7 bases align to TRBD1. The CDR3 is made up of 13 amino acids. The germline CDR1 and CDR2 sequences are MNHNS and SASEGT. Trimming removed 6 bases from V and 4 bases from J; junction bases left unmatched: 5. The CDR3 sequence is CASREEGAYGYTF. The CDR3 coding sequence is TGTGCCAGCAGAGAGGAGGGGGCCTATGGCTACACCTTC.

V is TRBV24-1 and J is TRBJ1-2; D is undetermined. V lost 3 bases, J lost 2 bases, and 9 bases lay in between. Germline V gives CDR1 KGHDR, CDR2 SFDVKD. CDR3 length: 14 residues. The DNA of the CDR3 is TGTGCCACCAGTGATGGCTCAAAGAACTATGGCTACACCTTC. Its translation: CATSDGSKNYGYTF.